The clone carrying this TCR beta chain was seen at least ten times. Its antigen is not known. This specimen belongs to a study of T-cell reconstitution after alpha-beta-depleted transplantation in children. Overall study results and limits: In some patients, recipient T cells and intrathymic progenitors surviving conditioning explained high day-60 diversity.

With 2 bases removed from V and 1 base from J, the gap between germline ends came to 8 bases. This CDR3 spans 13 amino acids. CDR1 and CDR2 from the germline V gene are SQVTM and ANQGSEA. Preparation of the TCRbeta library used unique molecular identifiers. TCRdb recomputed calls from the PCR reads with MiXCR, one row per CDR3 protein. The data show 200,000 to 250,000 distinct CDR3 sequences, about a tenth seen once. This sequence originates from a child younger than two with acute myeloid leukemia, due to receive a stem cell transplant. The V gene is TRBV29-1, the J gene TRBJ1-1; D gene ambiguous. Sequenced material: PBMCs, taken before TCRalphabeta/CD19-depleted stem cell transplant. The CDR3 protein is CSVENQPNTEAFF. The CDR3 DNA reads TGCAGCGTTGAAAATCAACCGAACACTGAAGCTTTCTTT.